Each of the 9 T cell receptor beta chains below was sequenced from the same sample in a study of graft-versus-host responses after intestinal transplantation. Using immunoSEQ multiplex PCR, the repertoire was profiled, and TCRdb retains in-frame clones only, with some absent. The repertoire includes thousands of clones, approximately 76% of them detected once, and roughly two fifths sits in the top ten. Material: PBMCs, obtained just over 530 days after intestinal transplant. The receptors here all came from a human patient who received an intestinal transplant, so some T cells may come from the graft donor.

V usage is TRBV6-1 and J usage is TRBJ2-1; 9 nucleotides line up with TRBD1. Germline V gene data show CDR1 as MNHNS and CDR2 as SASEGT. This CDR3 spans 15 amino acids. The trim removed 8 bases at V and 4 bases at J, leaving 9 bases unmatched. CDR3 loop: CASLLDGTGYNEQFF. The CDR3 coding sequence is TGTGCCAGCCTCTTAGACGGGACAGGGTACAATGAGCAGTTCTTC.

The CDR3 region is CASSGGGRTDTQYF. In DNA form, the CDR3 reads TGTGCCAGCAGCGGCGGGGGGCGGACAGATACGCAGTATTTT. The genes are TRBV11-3 and TRBJ2-3; 8 positions agree with TRBD2. CDR3 size: 14 residues. The germline V gene has CDR1 SGHNT and CDR2 YENEEA. J lost 3 bases, V lost 5 bases, and 4 bases had no gene match.

The chain has TRBV4-3 and TRBJ1-2; 8 bases align to TRBD1. Unmatched junction bases numbered 4, after V lost 0 bases and J lost 7 bases. Germline CDR1 reads LGHNA; CDR2 reads YSLEER. The CDR3 runs to 14 residues. The CDR3, as DNA: TGCGCCAGCAGCCAAGAGGGACAGGTGCTTGGCTACACCTTC. Translation gives CASSQEGQVLGYTF.

By sample share, this clone is large (0.1 to 1%). This sample includes further DNA sequences coding for the same CDR3. V usage is TRBV12-5 and J usage is TRBJ2-3; D is unclear. Germline CDR1 and CDR2: LGHNT and FRNRAP. The CDR3 consists of 12 residues. V was shortened by 5 bases and J by 6 bases, with 9 bases between the two germline ends. As DNA, the CDR3 is TGTGCTAGTGGTCCGGCGGAGGATACGCAGTATTTT. Its translation is CASGPAEDTQYF.

The chain couples TRBV4-1 to TRBJ1-1; D remains unclear. Trimming removed 8 bases from V and 0 bases from J, with 13 bases in between. The germline CDR1 and CDR2 sequences are MGHRA and YSYEKL. This CDR3 contains 14 residues. Here the CDR3 DNA reads TGCGCCAGCCAACTAGAGGCGGTGAACACTGAAGCTTTCTTT. It yields the protein CASQLEAVNTEAFF.

The genes are TRBV27 and TRBJ1-3, with a weak D call TRBD1 (5 bases). Germline V gives CDR1 MNHEY, CDR2 SMNVEV (reference sequence). The V end lost 5 bases, the J end lost 0 bases, and 14 bases lay between the germline ends. The CDR3 loop spans 16 amino acids. The CDR3 nucleotides are TGTGCCAGCAGTGAAGATACAGGCCTCTCTGGAAACACCATATATTTT. Translated: CASSEDTGLSGNTIYF.

The chain uses TRBV29-1 and TRBJ1-1; 7 nucleotides line up with TRBD1. CDR3 size: 14 residues. V dropped 4 bases and J dropped 5; count of bases not matched to a gene: 10. CDR1 and CDR2 from the germline V gene are SQVTM and ANQGSEA. Here the CDR3 reads CSVAQGQGVTEAFF. The CDR3 bases are TGCAGCGTTGCGCAGGGGCAGGGGGTTACTGAAGCTTTCTTT.

There are a few counts of this clone. The V and J genes are TRBV5-1 and TRBJ2-7; D gene uncertain. V lost 4 bases and J lost 0, with 14 bases in between. CDR3 size: 15 residues. The germline CDR1 and CDR2 sequences are SGHRS and YFSETQ. CDR3 nucleotide sequence: TGCGCCAGCAGCCTGGCCGTGGGAAACTCCTACGAGCAGTACTTC. Residues: CASSLAVGNSYEQYF.

This rearrangement joins TRBV7-4 to TRBJ2-3; TRBD1 aligns across 10 bases. V was clipped by 3 bases and J by 2 bases; unmatched bases: 2. The length of the CDR3 is 15 residues. CDR1 is SGHVT and CDR2 is SQSDAQ in the germline V gene. CDR3 bases: TGTGCCAGCAGCTTGGGACAGGGGCACACAGATACGCAGTATTTT. It is translated as CASSLGQGHTDTQYF.